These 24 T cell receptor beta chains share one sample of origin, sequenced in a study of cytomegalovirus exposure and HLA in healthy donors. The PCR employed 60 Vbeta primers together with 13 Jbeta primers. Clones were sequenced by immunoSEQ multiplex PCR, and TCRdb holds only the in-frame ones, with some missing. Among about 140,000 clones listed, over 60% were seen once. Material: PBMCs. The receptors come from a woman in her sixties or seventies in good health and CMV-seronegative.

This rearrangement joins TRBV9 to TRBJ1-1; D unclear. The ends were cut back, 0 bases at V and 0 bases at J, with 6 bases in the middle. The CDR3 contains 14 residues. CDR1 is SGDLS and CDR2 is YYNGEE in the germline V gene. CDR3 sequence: CASSVAGLNTEAFF. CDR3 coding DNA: TGTGCCAGCAGCGTAGCAGGTTTGAACACTGAAGCTTTCTTT. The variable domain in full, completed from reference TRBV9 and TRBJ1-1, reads DSGVTQTPKHLITATGQRVTLRCSPRSGDLSVYWYQQSLDQGLQFLIQYYNGEERAKGNILERFSAQQFPDLHSELNLSSLELGDSALYFCASSVAGLNTEAFFGQGTRLTVV.

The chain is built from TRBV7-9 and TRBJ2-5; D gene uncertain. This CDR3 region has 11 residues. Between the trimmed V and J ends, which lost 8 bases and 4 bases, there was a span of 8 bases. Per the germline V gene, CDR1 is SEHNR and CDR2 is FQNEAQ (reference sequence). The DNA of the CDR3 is TGTGCCAGCGGCTCGGGAGAGACCCAGTACTTC. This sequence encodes CASGSGETQYF.

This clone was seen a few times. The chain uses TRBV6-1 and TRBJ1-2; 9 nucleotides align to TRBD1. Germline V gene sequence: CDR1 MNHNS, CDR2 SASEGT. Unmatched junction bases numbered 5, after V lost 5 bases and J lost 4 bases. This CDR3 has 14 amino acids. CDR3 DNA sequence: TGTGCCAGCAGTACCGGGACAGGGCTCTATGGCTACACCTTC. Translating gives CASSTGTGLYGYTF.

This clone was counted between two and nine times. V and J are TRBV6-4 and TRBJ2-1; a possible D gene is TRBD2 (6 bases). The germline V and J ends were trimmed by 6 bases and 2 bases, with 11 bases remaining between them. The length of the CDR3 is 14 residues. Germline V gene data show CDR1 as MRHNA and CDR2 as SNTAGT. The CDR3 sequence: CASRPKRAYNEQFF. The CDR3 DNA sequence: TGTGCCAGCAGGCCCAAGCGGGCCTACAATGAGCAGTTCTTC.

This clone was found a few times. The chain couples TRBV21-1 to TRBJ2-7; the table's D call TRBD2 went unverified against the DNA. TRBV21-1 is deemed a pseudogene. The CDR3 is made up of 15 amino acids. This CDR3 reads CASSPRVHLSYEQYF. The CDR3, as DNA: TGTGCCAGCAGCCCCCGGGTCCATCTCTCCTACGAGCAGTACTTC.

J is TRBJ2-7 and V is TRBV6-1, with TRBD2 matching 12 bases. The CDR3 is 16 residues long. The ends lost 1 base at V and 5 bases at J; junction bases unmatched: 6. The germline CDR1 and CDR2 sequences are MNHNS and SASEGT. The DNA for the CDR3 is TGTGCCAGCAGTGAAGGGCACGGACTAGCGGGAAACGAGCAGTACTTC. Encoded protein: CASSEGHGLAGNEQYF.

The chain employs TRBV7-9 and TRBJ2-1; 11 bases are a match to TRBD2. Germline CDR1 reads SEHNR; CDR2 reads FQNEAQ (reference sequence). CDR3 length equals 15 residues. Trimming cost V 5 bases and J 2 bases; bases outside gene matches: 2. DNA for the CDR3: TGTGCCAGCAGCCCGGGACTAGCGGCCTACAATGAGCAGTTCTTC. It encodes CASSPGLAAYNEQFF.

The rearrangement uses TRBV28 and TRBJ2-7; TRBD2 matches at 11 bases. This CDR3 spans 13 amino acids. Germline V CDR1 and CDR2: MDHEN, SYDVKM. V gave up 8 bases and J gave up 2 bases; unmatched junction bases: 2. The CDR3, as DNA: TGTGCCAGCGGGACTAGCGGAGCCTACGAGCAGTACTTC. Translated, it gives CASGTSGAYEQYF.

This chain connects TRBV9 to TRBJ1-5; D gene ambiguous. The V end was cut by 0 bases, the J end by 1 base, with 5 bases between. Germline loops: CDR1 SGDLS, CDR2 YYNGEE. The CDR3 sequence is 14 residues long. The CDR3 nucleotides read TGTGCCAGCAGCGTAGCGGGAAGCAATCAGCCCCAGCATTTT. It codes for CASSVAGSNQPQHF.

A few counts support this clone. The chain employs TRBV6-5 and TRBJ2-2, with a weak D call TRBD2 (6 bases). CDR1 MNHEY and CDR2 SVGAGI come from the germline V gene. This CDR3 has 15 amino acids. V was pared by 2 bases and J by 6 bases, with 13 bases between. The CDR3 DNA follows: TGTGCCAGCAGTTACGGAGGGACGGAATCCGGGGAGCTGTTTTTT. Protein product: CASSYGGTESGELFF.

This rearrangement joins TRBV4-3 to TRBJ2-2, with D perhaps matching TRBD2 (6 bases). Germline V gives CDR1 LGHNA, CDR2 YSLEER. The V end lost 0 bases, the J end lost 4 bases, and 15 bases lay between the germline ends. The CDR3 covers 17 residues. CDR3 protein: CASSQDLGPGVTGELFF. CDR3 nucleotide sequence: TGCGCCAGCAGCCAAGATTTGGGGCCGGGGGTCACCGGGGAGCTGTTTTTT.

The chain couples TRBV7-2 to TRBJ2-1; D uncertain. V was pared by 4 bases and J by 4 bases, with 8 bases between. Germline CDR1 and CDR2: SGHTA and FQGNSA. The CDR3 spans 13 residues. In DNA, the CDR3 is TGTGCCAGCAGCTCGAGTTTGTACAATGAGCAGTTCTTC. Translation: CASSSSLYNEQFF.

The CDR3 DNA follows: TGTGCCAGTAGTATAGATAGCGGGGGGGCCGGCACAGATACGCAGTATTTT. It is translated as CASSIDSGGAGTDTQYF. The V call is TRBV19, the J call TRBJ2-3, with 11 bases matching TRBD2. The CDR3 has 17 amino acids. With V trimmed by 0 bases and J by 1 base, 3 bases remained unmatched. Germline CDR1 is LNHDA and CDR2 is SQIVND (reference sequence).

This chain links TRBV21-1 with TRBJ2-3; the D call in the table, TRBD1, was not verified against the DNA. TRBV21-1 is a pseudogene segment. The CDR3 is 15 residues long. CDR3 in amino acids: CASSKYDRDPDTQYF. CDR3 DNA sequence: TGTGCCAGCAGCAAATATGACAGGGATCCAGATACGCAGTATTTT.

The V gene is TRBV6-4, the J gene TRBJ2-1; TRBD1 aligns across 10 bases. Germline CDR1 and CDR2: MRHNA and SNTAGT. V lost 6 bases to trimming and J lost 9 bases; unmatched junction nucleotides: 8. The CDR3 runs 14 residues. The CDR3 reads CASSFDRGQGEQFF. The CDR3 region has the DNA TGTGCCAGCAGCTTCGACAGGGGGCAGGGTGAGCAGTTCTTC.

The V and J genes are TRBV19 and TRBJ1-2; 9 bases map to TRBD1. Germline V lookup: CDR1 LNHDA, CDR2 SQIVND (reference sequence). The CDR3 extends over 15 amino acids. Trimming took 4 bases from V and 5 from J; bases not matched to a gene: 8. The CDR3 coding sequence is TGTGCCAGTAGTACAGGACAGGGGTCGTTTTATGGCTACACCTTC. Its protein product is CASSTGQGSFYGYTF.

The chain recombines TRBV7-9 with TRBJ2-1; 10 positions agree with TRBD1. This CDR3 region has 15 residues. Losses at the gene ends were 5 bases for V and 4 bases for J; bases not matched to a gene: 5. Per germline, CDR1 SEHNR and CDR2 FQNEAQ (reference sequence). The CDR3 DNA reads TGTGCCAGCAGCCCCCCGGGACAGGGGTACAATGAGCAGTTCTTC. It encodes CASSPPGQGYNEQFF.

Here the CDR3 reads CASSAGLENTEAFF. CDR3 DNA sequence: TGTGCCAGCAGCGCCGGACTGGAGAACACTGAAGCTTTCTTT. The rearrangement uses TRBV9 and TRBJ1-1; D is unresolved. Germline assignment: CDR1 SGDLS and CDR2 YYNGEE. V dropped 3 bases and J dropped 1 base, with 10 bases sitting between them. The CDR3 covers 14 residues.

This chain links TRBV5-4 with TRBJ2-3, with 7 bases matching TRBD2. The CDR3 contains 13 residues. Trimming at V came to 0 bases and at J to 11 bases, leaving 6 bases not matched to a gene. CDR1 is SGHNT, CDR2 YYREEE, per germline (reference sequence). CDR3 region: CASSLAPSGVQYF. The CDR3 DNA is TGTGCCAGCAGCTTGGCCCCTAGCGGAGTGCAGTATTTT.

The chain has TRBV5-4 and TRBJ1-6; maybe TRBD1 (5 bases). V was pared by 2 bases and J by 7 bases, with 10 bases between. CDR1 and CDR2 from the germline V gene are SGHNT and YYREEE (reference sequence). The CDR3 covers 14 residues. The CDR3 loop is CASSLGALNSPLHF. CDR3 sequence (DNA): TGTGCCAGCAGCTTAGGGGCCCTCAATTCACCCCTCCACTTT. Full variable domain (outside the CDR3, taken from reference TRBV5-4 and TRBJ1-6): ETGVTQSPTHLIKTRGQQVTLRCSSQSGHNTVSWYQQALGQGPQFIFQYYREEENGRGNFPPRFSGLQFPNYSSELNVNALELDDSALYLCASSLGALNSPLHFGNGTRLTVT.

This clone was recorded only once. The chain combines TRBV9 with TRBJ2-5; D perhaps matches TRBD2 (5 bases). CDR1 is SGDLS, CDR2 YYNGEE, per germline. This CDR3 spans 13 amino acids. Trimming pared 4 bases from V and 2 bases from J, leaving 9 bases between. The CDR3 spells CASSSGVQETQYF. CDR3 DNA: TGTGCCAGCAGCTCCGGGGTACAAGAGACCCAGTACTTC.

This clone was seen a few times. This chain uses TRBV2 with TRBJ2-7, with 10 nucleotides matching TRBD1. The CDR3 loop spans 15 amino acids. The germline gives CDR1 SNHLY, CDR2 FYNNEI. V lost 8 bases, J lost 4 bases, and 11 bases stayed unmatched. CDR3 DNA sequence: TGTGCCAGCCTTAAGGGGGGACAGGGGTTTTACGAGCAGTACTTC. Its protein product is CASLKGGQGFYEQYF. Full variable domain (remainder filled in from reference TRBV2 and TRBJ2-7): EPEVTQTPSHQVTQMGQEVILRCVPISNHLYFYWYRQILGQKVEFLVSFYNNEISEKSEIFDDQFSVERPDGSNFTLKIRSTKLEDSAMYFCASLKGGQGFYEQYFGPGTRLTVT.

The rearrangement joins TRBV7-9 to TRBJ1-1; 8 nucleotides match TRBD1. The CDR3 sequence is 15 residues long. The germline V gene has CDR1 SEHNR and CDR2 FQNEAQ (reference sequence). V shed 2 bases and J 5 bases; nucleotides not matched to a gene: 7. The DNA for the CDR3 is TGTGCCAGCAGCTTACAGGGGGCGGGGGGGACTGAAGCTTTCTTT. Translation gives CASSLQGAGGTEAFF.

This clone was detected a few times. CDR3: CASSLLGGGYNEQFF. CDR3 sequence (DNA): TGTGCCAGCAGCTTATTGGGGGGGGGCTACAATGAGCAGTTCTTC. This sequence joins TRBV7-8 and TRBJ2-1; 7 bases are shared with TRBD2. The V gene end was trimmed by 2 bases and the J gene end by 3 bases; junction bases not matched to a gene: 4. The CDR3 has 15 amino acids. Germline V lookup: CDR1 SGHVS, CDR2 FQNEAQ. Combining the CDR3 with reference TRBV7-8 and TRBJ2-1 gives the whole variable domain GAGVSQSPRYKVAKRGQDVALRCDPISGHVSLFWYQQALGQGPEFLTYFQNEAQLDKSGLPSDRFFAERPEGSVSTLKIQRTQQEDSAVYLCASSLLGGGYNEQFFGPGTRLTVL.